The clone carrying this TCR beta chain appeared once. The sequenced target, TCR beta, came from blood CD8+ and CD4+ T cells. Bulk CD8+ and CD4+ cells came from magnetic negative isolation; CD8+ TEMRA by FACS. This record belongs to a study of CD8 T cells in Susac syndrome. Random hexamers were used to reverse transcribe an amount of roughly 0.45 to 1 ug RNA. Amplification of TCR beta CDR3 by immunoSEQ multiplex PCR spanned 54 Vbeta and 13 Jbeta. One entry per CDR3 protein results from TCRdb running MiXCR on the immunoSEQ multiplex PCR reads. The table includes a few hundred thousand distinct CDR3 sequences, approximately 85% detected once. Per germline, CDR1 WSHSY and CDR2 SAAADI. Between the trimmed V and J ends, which lost 6 bases and 3 bases, there was a span of 19 bases. The CDR3 extends over 16 amino acids.

The sequencing sample was made of CD8+ T cells from PBMCs. The V and J genes are TRBV10-2 and TRBJ2-3; D not certain. The clonotype originates from a human donor with multiple sclerosis. In DNA, the CDR3 is TGCGCCAGCAGCCAATCGGACCGACTCTGGACAGATACGCAGTATTTT. Translated: CASSQSDRLWTDTQYF.